These 27 T cell receptor beta chains share one sample of origin, sequenced in a study of vaccination and CD4 T cells after COVID-19. Documented treatment: roughly 10-day PBMC culture with coronavirus spike peptide pools or control peptides (ViraFEST assay). Pre-COVID-19 pandemic sampling (2011-2018) yielded the unexposed donor's CD4+ T cells. Antigen specificity for these receptors is unknown. Oncomine TCR Beta short-read sequencing was applied to DNA from cultured CD4+ T cells. A single record per CDR3 protein comes from TCRdb applying MiXCR to the PCR reads. The sample holds roughly 7,600 distinct CDR3 sequences, over 30% seen once. Sequencing was performed on CD4+ T cells from blood, cultured in vitro. These receptors were collected from a human donor in good health.

This clonotype came up a few times. J is TRBJ2-2 and V is TRBV4-3; D gene unclear. This CDR3 region has 15 residues. V was clipped by 4 bases and J by 4 bases, with 13 bases between them. Germline loops: CDR1 LGHNA, CDR2 YSLEER. The CDR3 region has the DNA TGCGCCAGCAGCCTCAGGTCACCTCCCACCGGGGAGCTGTTTTTT. It codes for CASSLRSPPTGELFF.

This clonotype occurred a few times. The chain is built from TRBV6-1 and TRBJ2-7, with D possibly being TRBD1 (6 bases). The length of the CDR3 is 12 residues. The germline CDR1 and CDR2 sequences are MNHNS and SASEGT. Trimming cost V 8 bases and J 9 bases, with 17 bases left between them. The DNA for the CDR3 is TGTGCCAGCGGGGGCAGGCCGCAGGGGCAGTACTTC. The encoded protein is CASGGRPQGQYF.

V usage is TRBV27 and J usage is TRBJ2-7; D may match TRBD1 or TRBD2 (5 bases each). The germline V gene encodes CDR1 MNHEY and CDR2 SMNVEV (reference sequence). The CDR3 is made up of 11 amino acids. V lost 8 bases and J 9 bases, leaving 14 bases between the germline ends. CDR3 in amino acids: CASGGRLWQYF. As DNA, the CDR3 is TGTGCCAGCGGGGGTAGGTTGTGGCAGTACTTC.

CDR3 nucleotide sequence: TGCGCCAGCAGCTCCCCGGGAGCGTACAATGAGCAGTTCTTC. Translating it yields CASSSPGAYNEQFF. The chain employs TRBV5-1 and TRBJ2-1, with D possibly matching TRBD2 (6 bases). Looked up from germline, CDR1 is SGHRS and CDR2 is YFSETQ. V lost 3 bases to trimming and J lost 4 bases, with 11 bases between them. This CDR3 has 14 residues.

This rearrangement joins TRBV20-1 to TRBJ2-5, with 8 bases identical to TRBD2. There are 14 residues in the CDR3. CDR1 DFQATT and CDR2 SNEGSKA come from the germline V gene (reference sequence). V shed 5 bases, J shed 3 bases, and the junction held 8 bases outside the gene matches. The CDR3 here is CSAEPGAGEETQYF. CDR3 nucleotide sequence: TGCAGTGCTGAGCCAGGAGCGGGGGAAGAGACCCAGTACTTC.

This clonotype turned up a few times. This sequence joins TRBV11-2 and TRBJ1-1, with D unclear. Germline values: CDR1 SGHAT, CDR2 FQNNGV. The CDR3 is 14 amino acids. V was trimmed by 4 bases and J by 6 bases, leaving 15 bases between them. CDR3 protein: CASSSNRGRPEAFF. The CDR3 DNA sequence: TGTGCCAGCAGCTCGAATCGGGGAAGACCTGAAGCTTTCTTT. Variable domain in full (rest from reference TRBV11-2 and TRBJ1-1): EAGVAQSPRYKIIEKRQSVAFWCNPISGHATLYWYQQILGQGPKLLIQFQNNGVVDDSQLPKDRFSAERLKGVDSTLKIQPAKLEDSAVYLCASSSNRGRPEAFFGQGTRLTVV.

The gene calls are TRBV10-3 and TRBJ1-2; the match to TRBD1 covers 8 bases. The junction had 7 bases not matched to a gene; V was cut back by 4 bases and J by 6 bases. The CDR3 covers 14 residues. Germline CDR1 ENHRY, CDR2 SYGVKD. CDR3 sequence: CAISVKGQGDGYTF. The CDR3 nucleotides read TGTGCCATCAGTGTCAAAGGACAGGGCGATGGCTACACCTTC.

The gene calls are TRBV6-5 and TRBJ1-1; 7 nucleotides line up with TRBD1. The V gene's germline CDR1 is MNHEY and CDR2 SVGAGI. The V and J ends lost 3 bases and 8 bases, in that order; junction bases with no gene match: 6. The CDR3 is 13 amino acids. CDR3 in amino acids: CASSYTPDREAFF. CDR3 bases: TGTGCCAGCAGTTATACCCCGGACAGGGAAGCTTTCTTT.

This clonotype was detected a few times. Here the CDR3 DNA reads TGTGCCAGCAGTTTGGGGGCCGGGCCCTCCTACGAGCAGTACTTC. It translates to CASSLGAGPSYEQYF. V gene TRBV27 combines with J gene TRBJ2-7; a weak D match, TRBD1 (6 bases). Trimming pared 3 bases from V and 0 bases from J, leaving 12 bases between. CDR3 length: 15 amino acids. The germline V gene encodes CDR1 MNHEY and CDR2 SMNVEV (reference sequence).

The rearrangement joins TRBV20-1 to TRBJ1-5; TRBD1 might be the D (6 bases). The CDR3 has 16 amino acids. Per germline, CDR1 DFQATT and CDR2 SNEGSKA (reference sequence). The germline V and J ends were trimmed by 1 base and 2 bases, with 15 bases remaining between them. This CDR3 reads CSARGRPGEGNQPQHF. CDR3 bases: TGCAGTGCTAGAGGTCGGCCAGGGGAGGGCAATCAGCCCCAGCATTTT.

By sample share, this clonotype is hyperexpanded (1% or more). The chain uses TRBV7-9 and TRBJ2-3, with 12 bases fitting TRBD2. Germline CDR1 reads SEHNR; CDR2 reads FQNEAQ (reference sequence). The CDR3 totals 19 residues. With 5 bases clipped from V and 1 base from J, the junction kept 13 bases outside the gene matches. The CDR3 is CASSPPARLAGGRTDTQYF. For the CDR3, the DNA is TGTGCCAGCAGCCCCCCGGCCAGGCTAGCGGGAGGGCGCACAGATACGCAGTATTTT. The full variable domain, in which reference TRBV7-9 and TRBJ2-3 provide the parts outside the CDR3, is DTGVSQNPRHKITKRGQNVTFRCDPISEHNRLYWYRQTLGQGPEFLTYFQNEAQLEKSRLLSDRFSAERPKGSFSTLEIQRTEQGDSAMYLCASSPPARLAGGRTDTQYFGPGTRLTVL.

The chain couples TRBV4-3 to TRBJ1-2, with 9 positions matching TRBD1. This CDR3 has 15 amino acids. The germline V gene has CDR1 LGHNA and CDR2 YSLEER. After removal of 0 bases from V and 4 bases from J, the junction contained 3 bases not matched to a gene. In DNA, the CDR3 is TGCGCCAGCAGCCAAGATGGGACAGGGAGCTATGGCTACACCTTC. Translated: CASSQDGTGSYGYTF.

This clonotype was observed a few times. The chain is built from TRBV6-2 or TRBV6-3 and TRBJ2-2; 8 nucleotides agree with TRBD2. The CDR3 sequence is 15 residues long. The germline V gene has CDR1 MNHEY and CDR2 SVGEGT. Unmatched junction bases numbered 9, after V lost 6 bases and J lost 6 bases. In DNA, the CDR3 is TGTGCCAGCAGGACTTCGGCGGGGGGATCCGGGGAGCTGTTTTTT. The encoded protein is CASRTSAGGSGELFF.

This clonotype turned up a few times. This chain links TRBV15 with TRBJ2-3; possibly TRBD1 or TRBD2 for D (5 bases each). Per germline, CDR1 LNHNV and CDR2 YYDKDF (reference sequence). The CDR3 is 17 residues long. V lost 0 bases and J 5 bases, leaving 18 bases between the germline ends. The CDR3 protein is CATSRDPRAGSGDTQYF. CDR3 DNA: TGTGCCACCAGCAGAGATCCCAGGGCAGGGAGCGGAGATACGCAGTATTTT.

This clonotype was detected only a few times. The chain uses TRBV28 and TRBJ2-1, with a weak D call TRBD1 (6 bases). The ends were cut back, 6 bases at V and 7 bases at J, with 19 bases in the middle. CDR3 length: 15 residues. Germline assignment: CDR1 MDHEN and CDR2 SYDVKM. In DNA, the CDR3 is TGTGCCAGCAGATTACAGGGTTCCCCACAGAATGAGCAGTTCTTC. Protein product: CASRLQGSPQNEQFF.

This clonotype showed up just a few times. The rearrangement links TRBV27 to TRBJ1-5; D is uncertain. CDR3 length: 14 amino acids. Trimming stripped 0 bases from V and 4 bases from J, with 7 bases between. Germline CDR1 MNHEY, CDR2 SMNVEV (reference sequence). CDR3 in amino acids: CASSLSRRNQPQHF. The CDR3, as DNA: TGTGCCAGCAGTTTATCGAGGAGGAATCAGCCCCAGCATTTT.

The rearrangement uses TRBV6-1 and TRBJ1-1; the match to TRBD1 covers 12 bases. With 5 bases clipped from V and 10 bases from J, the junction kept 14 bases outside the gene matches. Germline CDR1 and CDR2: MNHNS and SASEGT. The CDR3 is 16 residues long. CDR3 protein: CASSNPGQGALRGAFF. The CDR3 nucleotides read TGTGCCAGCAGTAACCCGGGACAGGGGGCCCTCCGAGGAGCTTTCTTT.

This clonotype was counted once. The chain joins TRBV7-8 to TRBJ2-5; possibly TRBD1 for D (7 bases). This CDR3 has 14 residues. Germline loops: CDR1 SGHVS, CDR2 FQNEAQ. V lost 5 bases, J lost 7 bases, and 17 bases lay in between. The CDR3 DNA sequence: TGTGCCAGCAGCCAGGGGGGCAGCCTGAGGACCCAGTACTTC. Translated: CASSQGGSLRTQYF.

The gene calls are TRBV29-1 and TRBJ1-2; D possibly corresponds to TRBD1 (6 bases). Trimming pared 2 bases from V and 4 bases from J, leaving 11 bases between. Germline CDR1 reads SQVTM; CDR2 reads ANQGSEA. The CDR3 has 13 residues. CDR3 protein: CSVEPMDSYGYTF. The CDR3 DNA sequence: TGCAGCGTTGAACCGATGGACAGCTATGGCTACACCTTC.

This clonotype was counted a few times. V usage is TRBV27 and J usage is TRBJ1-2, with D unresolved. Germline assignment: CDR1 MNHEY and CDR2 SMNVEV (reference sequence). Trimming stripped 4 bases from V and 7 bases from J, with 13 bases between. The CDR3 totals 13 residues. The CDR3 spells CASSSLNPPGYTF. CDR3 bases: TGTGCCAGCAGTTCTCTTAATCCTCCTGGCTACACCTTC.

The genes are TRBV7-7 and TRBJ2-1; 9 bases are a match to TRBD1. Germline V gene data show CDR1 as SSHAT and CDR2 as FNYEAQ (reference sequence). Germline trimming cut 6 bases from V and 15 bases from J; bases unmatched to any gene: 12. This CDR3 region has 13 residues. CDR3 in DNA: TGTGCCAGCAGGTGGAGCCCGGGACAGGGTCCGTTCTTC. Amino acids: CASRWSPGQGPFF.

V usage is TRBV6-2 or TRBV6-3 and J usage is TRBJ2-5; the D call may be TRBD1 or TRBD2 (6 bases each). Germline CDR1 is MNHEY and CDR2 is SVGEGT. The CDR3 runs to 16 residues. Trimming removed 1 base from V and 4 bases from J, with 16 bases in between. In DNA, the CDR3 is TGTGCCAGCAGTTACTACGGTAGCGGCAGGGGAGAGACCCAGTACTTC. Translating gives CASSYYGSGRGETQYF.

The chain combines TRBV4-1 with TRBJ1-5, with 10 bases identical to TRBD1. The CDR3 length is 12 residues. Trimming at V came to 5 bases and at J to 12 bases, leaving 4 bases not matched to a gene. Germline CDR1 is MGHRA and CDR2 is YSYEKL. The CDR3 is CASSGWTGGQHF. CDR3 DNA: TGCGCCAGCAGCGGGTGGACAGGGGGCCAGCATTTT.

The chain couples TRBV6-4 to TRBJ2-7; 9 nucleotides line up with TRBD2. Trimming took 9 bases from V and 5 from J; bases not matched to a gene: 11. Germline CDR1 reads MRHNA; CDR2 reads SNTAGT. The CDR3 has 14 residues. The CDR3 sequence is CARFPGLASHEQYF. The CDR3 DNA reads as TGTGCCAGATTTCCGGGACTAGCATCCCACGAGCAGTACTTC.

This clonotype was seen a single time. The chain employs TRBV19 and TRBJ2-2, with 16 bases identical to TRBD2. Unmatched junction bases numbered 8, after V lost 5 bases and J lost 5 bases. The length of the CDR3 is 18 residues. CDR1 and CDR2 from the germline V gene are LNHDA and SQIVND (reference sequence). Here the CDR3 reads CASSQGLAGGKRTGELFF. CDR3 bases: TGTGCCAGTAGTCAGGGACTAGCGGGGGGGAAACGAACCGGGGAGCTGTTTTTT.

The V gene is TRBV28, the J gene TRBJ1-1; D is ambiguous. V lost 3 bases to trimming and J lost 0 bases, with 11 bases between them. This CDR3 comprises 15 residues. CDR1 MDHEN and CDR2 SYDVKM come from the germline V gene. This chain's CDR3 is CASSFDVALNTEAFF. Here the CDR3 DNA reads TGTGCCAGCAGTTTTGACGTAGCCTTGAACACTGAAGCTTTCTTT.

The chain is built from TRBV2 and TRBJ1-6; D is unclear. V was trimmed by 3 bases and J by 14 bases, leaving 11 bases between them. This CDR3 is built from 12 residues. CDR1 is SNHLY, CDR2 FYNNEI, per germline. CDR3 sequence reads: CASSEGGMALHF. For the CDR3, the DNA is TGTGCCAGCAGTGAGGGCGGGATGGCCCTCCACTTT.